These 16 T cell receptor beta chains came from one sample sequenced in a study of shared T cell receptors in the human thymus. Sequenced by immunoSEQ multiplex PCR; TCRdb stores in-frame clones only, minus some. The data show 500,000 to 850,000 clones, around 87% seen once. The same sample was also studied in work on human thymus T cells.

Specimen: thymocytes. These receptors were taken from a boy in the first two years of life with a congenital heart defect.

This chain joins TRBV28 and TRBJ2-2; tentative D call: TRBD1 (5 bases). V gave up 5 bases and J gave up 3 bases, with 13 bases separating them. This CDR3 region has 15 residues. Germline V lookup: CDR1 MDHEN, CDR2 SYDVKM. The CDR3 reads CASSTGPLYTGELFF. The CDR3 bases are TGTGCCAGCAGTACAGGACCCTTATACACCGGGGAGCTGTTTTTT.

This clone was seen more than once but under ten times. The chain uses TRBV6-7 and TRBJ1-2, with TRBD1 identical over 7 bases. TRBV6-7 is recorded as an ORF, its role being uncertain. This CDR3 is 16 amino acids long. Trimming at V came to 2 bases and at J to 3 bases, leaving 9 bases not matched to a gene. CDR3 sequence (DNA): TGTGCCAGCAGTTACCCGGACAGGTTTATCGACTATGGCTACACCTTC. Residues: CASSYPDRFIDYGYTF.

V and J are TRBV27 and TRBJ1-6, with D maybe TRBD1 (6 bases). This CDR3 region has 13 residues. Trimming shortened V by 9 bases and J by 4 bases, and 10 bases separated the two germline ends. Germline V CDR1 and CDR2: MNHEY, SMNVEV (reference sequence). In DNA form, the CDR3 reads TGTGCCAGGCGACAGGTTTATAATTCACCCCTCCACTTT. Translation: CARRQVYNSPLHF.

DNA for the CDR3: TGTGCCAGCAGCCTTCGACAGGGCTATAATTCACCCCTCCACTTT. This codes for CASSLRQGYNSPLHF. The chain links TRBV13 to TRBJ1-6; 7 nucleotides agree with TRBD1. The CDR3 is 15 amino acids. Looked up from germline, CDR1 is PRHDT and CDR2 is FYEKMQ (reference sequence). The V and J ends lost 5 bases and 3 bases, in that order; junction bases with no gene match: 4. The entire variable domain, with the rest obtained from reference TRBV13 and TRBJ1-6, is as follows: AAGVIQSPRHLIKEKRETATLKCYPIPRHDTVYWYQQGPGQDPQFLISFYEKMQSDKGSIPDRFSAQQFSDYHSELNMSSLELGDSALYFCASSLRQGYNSPLHFGNGTRLTVT.

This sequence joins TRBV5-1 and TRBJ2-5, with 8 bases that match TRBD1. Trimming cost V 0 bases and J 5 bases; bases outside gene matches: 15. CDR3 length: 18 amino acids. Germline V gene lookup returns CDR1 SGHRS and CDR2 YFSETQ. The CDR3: CASSLGPQTAGGCETQYF. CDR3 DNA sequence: TGCGCCAGCAGCTTGGGGCCCCAAACGGCAGGGGGCTGTGAGACCCAGTACTTC.

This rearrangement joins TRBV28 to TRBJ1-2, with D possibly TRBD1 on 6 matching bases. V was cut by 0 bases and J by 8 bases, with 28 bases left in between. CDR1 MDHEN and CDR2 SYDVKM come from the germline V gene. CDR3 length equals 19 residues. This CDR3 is CASSLCRGRDTGRVRGYTF. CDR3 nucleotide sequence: TGTGCCAGCAGTTTATGCAGGGGTAGGGACACAGGGCGTGTTAGAGGCTACACCTTC.

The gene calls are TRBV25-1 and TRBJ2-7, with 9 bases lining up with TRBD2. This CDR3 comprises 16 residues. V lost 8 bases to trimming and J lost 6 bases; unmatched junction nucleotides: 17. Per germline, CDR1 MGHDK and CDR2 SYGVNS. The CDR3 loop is CASESNRSSGIREQYF. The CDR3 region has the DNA TGTGCCAGCGAGTCAAATCGTTCTAGCGGGATACGCGAGCAGTACTTC.

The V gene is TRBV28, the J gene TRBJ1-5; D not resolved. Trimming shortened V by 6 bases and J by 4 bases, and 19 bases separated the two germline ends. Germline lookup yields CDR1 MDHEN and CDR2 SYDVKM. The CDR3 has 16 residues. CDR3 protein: CASSFSGLTNNQPQHF. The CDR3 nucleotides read TGTGCCAGCAGCTTCTCCGGGTTGACGAATAATCAGCCCCAGCATTTT. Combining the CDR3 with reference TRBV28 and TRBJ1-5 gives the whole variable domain DVKVTQSSRYLVKRTGEKVFLECVQDMDHENMFWYRQDPGLGLRLIYFSYDVKMKEKGDIPEGYSVSREKKERFSLILESASTNQTSMYLCASSFSGLTNNQPQHFGDGTRLSIL.

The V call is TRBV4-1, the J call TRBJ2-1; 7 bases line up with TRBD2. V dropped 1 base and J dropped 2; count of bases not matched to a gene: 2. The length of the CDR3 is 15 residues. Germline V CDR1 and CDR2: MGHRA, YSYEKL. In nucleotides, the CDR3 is TGCGCCAGCAGCCAAGGTGGGGGGGCCTACAATGAGCAGTTCTTC. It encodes CASSQGGGAYNEQFF.

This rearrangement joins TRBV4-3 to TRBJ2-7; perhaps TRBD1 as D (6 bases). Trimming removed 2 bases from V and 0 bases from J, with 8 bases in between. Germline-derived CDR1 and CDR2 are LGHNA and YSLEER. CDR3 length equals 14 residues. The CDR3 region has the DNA TGCGCCAGCAGCCAATCACAGGGCTCCTACGAGCAGTACTTC. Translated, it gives CASSQSQGSYEQYF.

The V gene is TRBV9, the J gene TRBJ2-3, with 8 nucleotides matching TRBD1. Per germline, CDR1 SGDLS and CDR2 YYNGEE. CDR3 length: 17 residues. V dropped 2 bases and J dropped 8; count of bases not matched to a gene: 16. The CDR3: CASSVMSDRVPWGTQYF. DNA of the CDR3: TGTGCCAGCAGCGTCATGTCGGACAGGGTGCCCTGGGGTACGCAGTATTTT.

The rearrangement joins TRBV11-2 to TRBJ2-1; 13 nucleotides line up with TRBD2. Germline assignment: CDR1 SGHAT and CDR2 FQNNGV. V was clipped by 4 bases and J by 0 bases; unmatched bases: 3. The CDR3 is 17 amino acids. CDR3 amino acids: CASSSRTSGSSYNEQFF. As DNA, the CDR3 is TGTGCCAGCAGCTCAAGGACTAGCGGGAGCTCCTACAATGAGCAGTTCTTC.

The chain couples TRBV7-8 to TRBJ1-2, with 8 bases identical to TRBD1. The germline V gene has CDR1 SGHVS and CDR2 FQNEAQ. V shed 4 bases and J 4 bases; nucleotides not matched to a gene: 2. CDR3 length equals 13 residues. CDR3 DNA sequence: TGTGCCAGCAGCTCGGACAGGGCCTATGGCTACACCTTC. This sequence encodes CASSSDRAYGYTF. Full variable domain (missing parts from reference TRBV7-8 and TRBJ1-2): GAGVSQSPRYKVAKRGQDVALRCDPISGHVSLFWYQQALGQGPEFLTYFQNEAQLDKSGLPSDRFFAERPEGSVSTLKIQRTQQEDSAVYLCASSSDRAYGYTFGSGTRLTVV.

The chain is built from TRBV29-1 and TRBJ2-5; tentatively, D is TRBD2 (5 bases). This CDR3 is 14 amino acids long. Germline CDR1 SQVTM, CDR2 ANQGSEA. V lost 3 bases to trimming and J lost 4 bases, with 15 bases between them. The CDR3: CSVEYGLRGETQYF. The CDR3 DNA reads TGCAGCGTTGAGTATGGCCTCCGGGGAGAGACCCAGTACTTC.

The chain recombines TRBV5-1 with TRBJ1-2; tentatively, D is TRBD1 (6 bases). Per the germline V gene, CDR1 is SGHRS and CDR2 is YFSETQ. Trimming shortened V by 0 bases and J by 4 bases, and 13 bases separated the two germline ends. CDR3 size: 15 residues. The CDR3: CASSLGPGDRYGYTF. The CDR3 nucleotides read TGCGCCAGCAGCTTGGGGCCAGGGGACCGCTATGGCTACACCTTC.

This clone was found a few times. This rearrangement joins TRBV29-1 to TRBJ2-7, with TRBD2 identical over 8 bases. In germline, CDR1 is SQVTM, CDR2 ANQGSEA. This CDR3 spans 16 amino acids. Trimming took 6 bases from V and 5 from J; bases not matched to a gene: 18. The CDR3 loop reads CSVTKPGLVWSDEQYF. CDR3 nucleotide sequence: TGCAGCGTGACCAAACCGGGACTAGTTTGGTCGGACGAGCAGTACTTC.